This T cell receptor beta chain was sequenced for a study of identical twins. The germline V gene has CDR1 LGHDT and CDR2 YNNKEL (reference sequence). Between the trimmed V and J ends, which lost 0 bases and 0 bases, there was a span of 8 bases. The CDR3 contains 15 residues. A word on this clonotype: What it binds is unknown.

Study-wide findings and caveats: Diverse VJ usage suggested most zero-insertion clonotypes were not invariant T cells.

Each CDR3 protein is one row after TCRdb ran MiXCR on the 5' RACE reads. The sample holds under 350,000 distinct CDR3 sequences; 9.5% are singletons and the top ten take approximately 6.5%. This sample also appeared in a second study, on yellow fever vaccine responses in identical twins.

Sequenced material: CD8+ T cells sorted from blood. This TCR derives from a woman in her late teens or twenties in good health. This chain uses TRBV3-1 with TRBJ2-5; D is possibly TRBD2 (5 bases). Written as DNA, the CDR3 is TGTGCCAGCAGCCAAGATTTGAGGGACCAAGAGACCCAGTACTTC. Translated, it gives CASSQDLRDQETQYF.